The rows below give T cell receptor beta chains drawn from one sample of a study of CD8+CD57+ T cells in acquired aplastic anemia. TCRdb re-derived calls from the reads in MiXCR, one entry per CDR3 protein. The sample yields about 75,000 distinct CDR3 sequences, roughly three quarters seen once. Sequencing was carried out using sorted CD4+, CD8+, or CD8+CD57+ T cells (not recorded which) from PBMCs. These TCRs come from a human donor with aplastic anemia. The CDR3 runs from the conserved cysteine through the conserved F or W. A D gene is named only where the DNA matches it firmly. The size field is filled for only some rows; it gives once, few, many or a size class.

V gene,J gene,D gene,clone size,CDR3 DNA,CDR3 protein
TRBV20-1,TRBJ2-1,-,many,TGCAGTGCCGACAGCGACTTCGACAATGAGCAGTTCTTC,CSADSDFDNEQFF
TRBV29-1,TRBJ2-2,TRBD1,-,TGCAGCGTTACCGGGACAGCGAACACCGGGGAGCTGTTTTTT,CSVTGTANTGELFF
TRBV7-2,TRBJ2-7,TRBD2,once,TGTGCCAGCAGCTTACAGCGGGGGGGTTTCGAGCAGTACTTC,CASSLQRGGFEQYF
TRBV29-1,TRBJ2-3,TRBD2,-,TGCAGCGTTAGCGGGAGCGGCACAGATACGCAGTATTTT,CSVSGSGTDTQYF
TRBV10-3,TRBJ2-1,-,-,TGTGCCATCAGTGAGTCCCAGACGAGCTACAATGAGCAGTTCTTC,CAISESQTSYNEQFF
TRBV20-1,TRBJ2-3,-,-,TGCAGCTTATGGGGTGGGGATACGCAGTATTTT,CSLWGGDTQYF
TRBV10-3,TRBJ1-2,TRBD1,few,TGTGCCATCAGCCAGATGGACAGGGACGATCATGGCTACACCTTC,CAISQMDRDDHGYTF
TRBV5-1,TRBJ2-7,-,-,TGCGCCAGCAGCCTGACCGGGACATATCACGAACAGCACTTC,CASSLTGTYHEQHF
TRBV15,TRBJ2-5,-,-,TGTGCCACCAGCAGATCCGGGACATCCCTTGAAGAGACCCAGTACTTC,CATSRSGTSLEETQYF
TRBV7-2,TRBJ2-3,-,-,TGTGCCAGCAGCTTCACAGATACGCAGTATTTT,CASSFTDTQYF
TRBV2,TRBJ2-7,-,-,TGTGCCAGCAGTGAGGGGAATGATCTCTACGAGCAGTACTTC,CASSEGNDLYEQYF
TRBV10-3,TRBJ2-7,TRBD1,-,TGTGCCATCAGTGACCCGGGACAGGGTGGATACGAGCAGTACTTC,CAISDPGQGGYEQYF
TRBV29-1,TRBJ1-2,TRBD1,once,TGCAGCGCCCAGGACAGGGGGACCTATGGCTACACCTTC,CSAQDRGTYGYTF
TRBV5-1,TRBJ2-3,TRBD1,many,TGCGCCAGCAGCTTGCAACGAGGGACAGGGGGCGATACGCAGTATTTT,CASSLQRGTGGDTQYF
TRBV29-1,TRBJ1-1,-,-,TGCAGCGTTGCCTGGACAGTTGAAGCTTTCTTT,CSVAWTVEAFF
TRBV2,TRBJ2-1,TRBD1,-,TGTGCCAGCAGGGCCGGGACAGTAATGAACAATGAGCAGTTCTTC,CASRAGTVMNNEQFF
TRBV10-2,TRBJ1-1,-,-,TGCGCCAGCAGTGAGGCCGGGGAGGGTGAAGCTTTCTTT,CASSEAGEGEAFF
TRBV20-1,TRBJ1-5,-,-,TGCAGTGCTCGCTCGGAGTGGGGGACAAGCAATCAGCCCCAGCATTTT,CSARSEWGTSNQPQHF
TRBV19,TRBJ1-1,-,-,TGTGCCAGTAGTATAGCACCAGGACTCACTGAAGCTTTCTTT,CASSIAPGLTEAFF
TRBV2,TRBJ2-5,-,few,TGTGCCAGCAGTGGTGAGGGAGAGACCCAGTACTTC,CASSGEGETQYF
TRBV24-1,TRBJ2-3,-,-,TGTGCCACCAGTGATACTGCTTTAGGTAGCACAGATACGCAGTATTTT,CATSDTALGSTDTQYF
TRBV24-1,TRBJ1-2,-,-,TGTGCCACCAGTGCAGGACAGCATAACTATGGCTACACCTTC,CATSAGQHNYGYTF
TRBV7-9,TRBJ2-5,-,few,TGTGCCAGCAGCGGGGGAGTAGAGACCCAGTACTTC,CASSGGVETQYF
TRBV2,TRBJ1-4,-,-,TGTGCCAGCAGGACAGGCCAGGGTGAAAAACTGTTTTTT,CASRTGQGEKLFF
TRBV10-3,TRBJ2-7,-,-,TGTGCCATCAGTGATAAAAGATACGAGCAGTACTTC,CAISDKRYEQYF
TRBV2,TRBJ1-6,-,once,TGTGCCAGCATGCTGGGGGGGGGTAATTCACCCCTCCACTTT,CASMLGGGNSPLHF
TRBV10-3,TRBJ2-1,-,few,TGTGCCATCAGTGAGACCGATGAGCAGTTCTTC,CAISETDEQFF
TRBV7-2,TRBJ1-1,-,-,TGTGCAGACAACAAGGGTTTCGGCACTGAAGCTTTCTTT,CADNKGFGTEAFF
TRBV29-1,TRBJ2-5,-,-,TGCAGCGTTGAAGGCTTTCCGGGACAACAAGGGGAGACCCAGTACTTC,CSVEGFPGQQGETQYF